Sequencing of this T cell receptor (beta chain) was carried out in a study of blood T cell repertoires in COVID-19. The overall study: The origin of the acute and convalescent COVID-19 samples was the United States, Italy and Spain. T cells, B-cell-depleted T cells, or PBMCs supplied cDNA or gDNA.

In the original workflow: Estimation of nucleated cell counts relied on the amplification of reference gene primers. Method: immunoSEQ multiplex PCR; TCRdb's copy keeps in-frame clones and lacks some. V and J calls and clone size are copied from that table; D and trimming were computed from the DNA. Altogether a few hundred thousand clones are present, around 89% being singletons, with the ten largest covering roughly 1.2%. The CDR3 runs 8 residues. Looked up from germline, CDR1 is DFQATT and CDR2 is SNEGSKA (reference sequence). Trimming removed 3 bases at V and 11 bases at J, with 3 bases between. The rearrangement uses TRBV20-1 and TRBJ2-3; D remains ambiguous. Sequencing input: peripheral blood. The source of this sequence is a man aged 35 to 55 with acute or convalescent COVID-19. The CDR3 bases are TGCAGTGCTAGCCGGCAGTATTTT. Amino acids: CSASRQYF.